This T cell receptor (beta chain) was recovered during a study of T cell repertoires in cytomegalovirus infection. Study information: Evidence of both CMV infection and a matching HLA type came from public TCR beta signatures. Broader study findings: There were HLA-C-restricted CMV-specific TCR beta clonotypes dominating the ex vivo response. Public TCR beta family frequency separated CMV-and-HLA carriers, including in an independent cohort.

This CDR3 is 15 amino acids long. V was clipped by 9 bases and J by 10 bases; unmatched bases: 17. CDR1 is MNHEY, CDR2 SVGEGT, per germline. Using its own MiXCR run on the reads, TCRdb lists one record per CDR3 protein. The profile shows a few hundred thousand distinct CDR3 sequences, over 7.5% of them singletons. This clonotype was detected a few times. Antigen specificity is unknown. The TCR originated in a human donor in good health (CMV status not recorded). Some clones in this sample may be carry-over from other donors' samples. The sample comprised PBMCs. The rearrangement uses TRBV6-2 or TRBV6-3 and TRBJ2-1; 8 nucleotides match TRBD2. In DNA, the CDR3 is TGTGCCAGTAGGAAATCCGGGGGGGGGGTTCAAGAGCAGTTCTTC. This encodes CASRKSGGGVQEQFF.